The 13 T cell receptor beta chains given below trace back to one sample, sequenced in a study of B cell selection in AIRE deficiency. Here immunoSEQ multiplex PCR was the method, and the copy in TCRdb shows in-frame clones only, minus some. Seen here are roughly 18,000 clones, about 93% observed once, and the top ten hold about 1%. Regulatory T cells were sorted as CD4+CD25hiCD127low/negative. Sequencing was done on a sample of CD4+CD25+ Tregs sorted from PBMCs. These receptors were collected from a human donor in good health.

The chain carries TRBV7-9 and TRBJ1-4; maybe TRBD1 (5 bases). V lost 5 bases, J lost 2 bases, and 15 bases lay in between. Germline-derived CDR1 and CDR2 are SEHNR and FQNEAQ (reference sequence). The CDR3 contains 16 residues. CDR3 amino acids: CASSVYGTATNEKLFF. The CDR3 nucleotides read TGTGCCAGCAGCGTCTATGGGACCGCGACTAATGAAAAACTGTTTTTT. Full variable domain (rest looked up from reference TRBV7-9 and TRBJ1-4): DTGVSQNPRHKITKRGQNVTFRCDPISEHNRLYWYRQTLGQGPEFLTYFQNEAQLEKSRLLSDRFSAERPKGSFSTLEIQRTEQGDSAMYLCASSVYGTATNEKLFFGSGTQLSVL.

The V call is TRBV4-1, the J call TRBJ2-1; TRBD2 aligns across 8 bases. CDR1 is MGHRA, CDR2 YSYEKL, per germline. This CDR3 has 15 residues. V trimming: 6 bases; J trimming: 4 bases; junction bases outside the gene matches: 8. Here the CDR3 DNA reads TGCGCCAGCAGAAGCGGGAGTGAAAGTTACAATGAGCAGTTCTTC. Residues: CASRSGSESYNEQFF.

Concerning this clone: Other DNA sequences in the same sample also yield this CDR3. The chain links TRBV5-1 to TRBJ2-3; D gene ambiguous. Germline V gene data show CDR1 as SGHRS and CDR2 as YFSETQ. The V end lost 0 bases, the J end lost 2 bases, and 10 bases lay between the germline ends. This CDR3 has 15 amino acids. In nucleotides, the CDR3 is TGCGCCAGCAGCTTGGGTTGGTACGACACAGATACGCAGTATTTT. Translation: CASSLGWYDTDTQYF.

V is TRBV6-6 and J is TRBJ1-2; a weak D match, TRBD1 (6 bases). From germline, CDR1 is MNHNY and CDR2 SVGAGI (reference sequence). This CDR3 has 13 amino acids. Trimming took off 7 bases at V and 5 bases at J, with 14 bases between the two ends. CDR3 loop: CASNTRGIYGYTF. CDR3 in DNA: TGTGCCAGCAACACAAGGGGGATTTATGGCTACACCTTC.

This chain connects TRBV11-2 to TRBJ2-7, with 7 bases fitting TRBD2. The CDR3 sequence is 15 residues long. CDR1 and CDR2 (germline): SGHAT, FQNNGV. V dropped 3 bases and J dropped 1; count of bases not matched to a gene: 6. As DNA, the CDR3 is TGTGCCAGCAGCTTGTCGACTAGCAGTTCCTACGAGCAGTACTTC. It encodes CASSLSTSSSYEQYF.

V gene TRBV18 combines with J gene TRBJ2-7; D possibly corresponds to TRBD2 (6 bases). CDR1 and CDR2 from the germline V gene are KGHSH and LQKENI. The V end was cut by 1 base, the J end by 2 bases, with 6 bases between. This CDR3 comprises 13 residues. CDR3 bases: TGTGCCAGCTCACCACGGACTACCTACGAGCAGTACTTC. Protein product: CASSPRTTYEQYF. Full variable domain (remainder filled in from reference TRBV18 and TRBJ2-7): NAGVMQNPRHLVRRRGQEARLRCSPMKGHSHVYWYRQLPEEGLKFMVYLQKENIIDESGMPKERFSAEFPKEGPSILRIQQVVRGDSAAYFCASSPRTTYEQYFGPGTRLTVT.

V and J are TRBV5-1 and TRBJ2-5; 9 bases agree with TRBD1. CDR3 size: 17 residues. Per germline, CDR1 SGHRS and CDR2 YFSETQ. With 3 bases clipped from V and 2 bases from J, the junction kept 11 bases outside the gene matches. The CDR3 here is CASSWSGGTGIQETQYF. The CDR3 DNA follows: TGCGCCAGCAGCTGGAGTGGGGGGACAGGGATTCAAGAGACCCAGTACTTC.

This chain links TRBV21-1 with TRBJ1-1. TRBV21-1 is designated a pseudogene. The CDR3 runs 16 residues. The CDR3 DNA reads as TGTGCCAGCAGCAAAGCGGAGGGCCCAGGGTATACTGAAGCTTTCTTT. It specifies CASSKAEGPGYTEAFF.

The rearrangement joins TRBV6-1 to TRBJ2-7, with D unclear. The V gene lost 6 bases and the J gene lost 0 bases, with 12 bases spanning the gap. The CDR3 runs 14 residues. From germline, CDR1 is MNHNS and CDR2 SASEGT. CDR3 in DNA: TGTGCCAGCAGCCGCTATTCCTACTCCTACGAGCAGTACTTC. This gives the protein CASSRYSYSYEQYF.

CDR3 region: CASSLNNQPQHF. The DNA for the CDR3 is TGTGCCAGCAGCTTAAACAATCAGCCCCAGCATTTT. V usage is TRBV7-2 and J usage is TRBJ1-5; D is unclear. Germline values: CDR1 SGHTA, CDR2 FQGNSA. Trimming took 2 bases from V and 3 from J, leaving 2 bases between them. The CDR3 length is 12 residues.

V gene TRBV7-6 combines with J gene TRBJ2-2, with D hard to call. This CDR3 has 13 residues. Germline V CDR1 and CDR2: SGHVS, FNYEAQ. Deletions cut 5 bases from V and 7 bases from J, with 11 bases between. DNA of the CDR3: TGTGCCAGCAGCGCTAGTTCTGTCGGGGAGCTGTTTTTT. It translates to CASSASSVGELFF. The complete variable domain, with remaining parts taken from reference TRBV7-6 and TRBJ2-2, reads GAGVSQSPRYKVTKRGQDVALRCDPISGHVSLYWYRQALGQGPEFLTYFNYEAQQDKSGLPNDRFSAERPEGSISTLTIQRTEQRDSAMYRCASSASSVGELFFGEGSRLTVL.

The chain combines TRBV5-8 with TRBJ1-2; weak D call: TRBD1 (6 bases). Trimming cost V 1 base and J 0 bases, with 19 bases left between them. Germline assignment: CDR1 SGHTS and CDR2 YDEGEE. This CDR3 comprises 18 residues. The CDR3: CASSLLGLETGPNYGYTF. The CDR3 DNA sequence: TGTGCCAGCAGCTTGTTAGGGCTCGAGACAGGACCTAACTATGGCTACACCTTC.

A remark on this clone: Relative to the germline gene, one junction end is altered; a read error may explain this. J is TRBJ2-5 and V is TRBV2; D tentatively fits TRBD1 or TRBD2 (5 bases each). The CDR3 covers 12 residues. Germline lookup yields CDR1 SNHLY and CDR2 FYNNEI. In nucleotides, the CDR3 is TGTGCCAGCAGTGCGTTGGCAGGGACCCTTCACTTC. Amino acids: CASSALAGTLHF.